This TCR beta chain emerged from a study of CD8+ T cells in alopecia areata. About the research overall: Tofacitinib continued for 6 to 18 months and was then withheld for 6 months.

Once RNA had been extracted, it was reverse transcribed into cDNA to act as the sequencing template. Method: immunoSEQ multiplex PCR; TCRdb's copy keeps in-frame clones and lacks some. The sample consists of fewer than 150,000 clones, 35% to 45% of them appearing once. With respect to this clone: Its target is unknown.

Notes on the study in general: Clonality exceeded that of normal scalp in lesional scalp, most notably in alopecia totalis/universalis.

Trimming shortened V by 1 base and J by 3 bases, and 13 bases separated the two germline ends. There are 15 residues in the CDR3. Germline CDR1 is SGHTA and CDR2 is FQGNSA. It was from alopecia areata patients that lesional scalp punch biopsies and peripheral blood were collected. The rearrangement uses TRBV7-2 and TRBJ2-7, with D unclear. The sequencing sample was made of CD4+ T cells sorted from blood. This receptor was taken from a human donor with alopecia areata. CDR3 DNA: TGTGCCAGCAGCTTAGGGCAGGAATGGCTCTACGAGCAGTACTTC. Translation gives CASSLGQEWLYEQYF.